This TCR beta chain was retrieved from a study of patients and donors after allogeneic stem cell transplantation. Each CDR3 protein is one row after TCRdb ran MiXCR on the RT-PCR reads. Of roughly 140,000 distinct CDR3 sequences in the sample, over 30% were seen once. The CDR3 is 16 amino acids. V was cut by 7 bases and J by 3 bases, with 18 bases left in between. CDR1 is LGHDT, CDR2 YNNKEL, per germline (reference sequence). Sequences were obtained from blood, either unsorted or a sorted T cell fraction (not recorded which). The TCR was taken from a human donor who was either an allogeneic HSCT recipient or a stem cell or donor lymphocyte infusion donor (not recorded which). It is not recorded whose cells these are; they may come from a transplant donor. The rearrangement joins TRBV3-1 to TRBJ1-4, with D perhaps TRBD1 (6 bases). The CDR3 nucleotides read TGTGCCAGCACCCTACTCGAGGGGGGCCCTAATGAAAAACTGTTTTTT. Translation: CASTLLEGGPNEKLFF.